The 4 T cell receptor beta chains presented below share a single source sample, sequenced in a study of T-cell reconstitution after alpha-beta-depleted transplantation in children. Unique molecular identifiers were built into the TCRbeta library. In TCRdb, the PCR reads were re-called with MiXCR into one record per CDR3 protein. Of fewer than 700,000 distinct CDR3 sequences listed, more than 20% are singletons. The starting material was PBMCs, mostly from graft donor cells, obtained 360 days after TCRalphabeta/CD19-depleted stem cell transplant. These receptors all come from a boy under three years old who had a stem cell transplant for acute myeloid leukemia, so the T cells may come from the graft donor.

This chain connects TRBV6-5 to TRBJ2-7, with D tentatively TRBD1 or TRBD2 (5 bases each). The germline V gene encodes CDR1 MNHEY and CDR2 SVGAGI. Trimming shortened V by 8 bases and J by 3 bases, and 11 bases separated the two germline ends. The CDR3 covers 12 residues. CDR3 sequence (DNA): TGTGCCAGCCCGGGACGGTACTACGAGCAGTACTTC. Translation gives CASPGRYYEQYF.

This clonotype was picked up many times. V usage is TRBV5-1 and J usage is TRBJ2-3; D ambiguous. With 3 bases removed from V and 0 bases from J, the gap between germline ends came to 8 bases. This CDR3 spans 14 amino acids. Germline CDR1 and CDR2: SGHRS and YFSETQ. CDR3 sequence (DNA): TGCGCCAGCAGCTCGGACCGAAGCACAGATACGCAGTATTTT. This encodes CASSSDRSTDTQYF.

The chain is built from TRBV7-4 and TRBJ2-2, with 9 bases identical to TRBD1. Germline trimming cut 8 bases from V and 3 bases from J; bases unmatched to any gene: 4. Per germline, CDR1 SGHVT and CDR2 SQSDAQ. This CDR3 is 14 amino acids long. The CDR3: CASSGTGYTGELFF. In nucleotides, the CDR3 is TGTGCCAGCTCCGGGACAGGGTACACCGGGGAGCTGTTTTTT.

CDR3: CASSLRTGHYEQYV. The CDR3 nucleotides are TGTGCCAGCAGTTTAAGGACAGGACACTACGAGCAGTACGTC. V is TRBV28 and J is TRBJ2-7, with 7 bases that match TRBD1. The CDR3 runs 14 residues. The V segment lost 2 bases and the J segment 3 bases; nucleotides outside the gene matches: 4. Germline CDR1 MDHEN, CDR2 SYDVKM.